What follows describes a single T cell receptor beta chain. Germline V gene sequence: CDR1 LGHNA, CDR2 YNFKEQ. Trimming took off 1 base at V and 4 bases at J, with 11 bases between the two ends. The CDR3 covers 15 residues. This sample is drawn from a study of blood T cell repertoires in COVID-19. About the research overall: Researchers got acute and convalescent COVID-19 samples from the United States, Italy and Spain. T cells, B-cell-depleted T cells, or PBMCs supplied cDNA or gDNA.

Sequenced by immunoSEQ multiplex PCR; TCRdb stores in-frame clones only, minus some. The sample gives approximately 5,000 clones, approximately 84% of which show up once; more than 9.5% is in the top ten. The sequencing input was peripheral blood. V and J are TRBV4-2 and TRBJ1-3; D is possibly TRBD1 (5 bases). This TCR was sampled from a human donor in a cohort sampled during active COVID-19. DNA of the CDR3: TGTGCCAGCAGCCAAGGCGCAGGGATGGGAAACACCATATATTTT. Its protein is CASSQGAGMGNTIYF.